The 2 T cell receptor beta chains in this list originate from one sample, sequenced in a study of T cells after yellow fever vaccination (dated by TCRdb to the late 2010s). The library was produced with 5' RACE. These reads were obtained on an Illumina HiSeq 2500. Clones were called with MiXCR by TCRdb after fastp trimmed the public reads at Q25, and only in-frame beta chains were retained. One record per CDR3 amino acid sequence lists the most common genes and DNA. For this sample the table gives 200,000 to 300,000 distinct CDR3 sequences, of which approximately 6.8% were detected only once. The ten largest clonotypes hold more than 1% of the sample. Per the publication, the treatment or condition label means: live attenuated yellow fever vaccine strain. The sample consisted of CD4+ T cells sorted from PBMCs, taken on the day of the yellow fever booster vaccination. The receptor source for this set is a man aged 30-40 years who received the YFV17D yellow fever vaccine.

This clonotype was observed many times. This rearrangement joins TRBV5-1 to TRBJ1-5; possibly TRBD1 for D (5 bases). Per germline, CDR1 SGHRS and CDR2 YFSETQ. The CDR3 has 15 residues. The V and J ends lost 4 bases and 1 base respectively, with 12 bases between them. Written as DNA, the CDR3 is TGCGCCAGCAGCCTCGGGGGGGGGAGCAATCAGCCCCAGCATTTT. It encodes CASSLGGGSNQPQHF.

This clonotype was recorded at least ten times. The chain links TRBV20-1 to TRBJ2-5; 10 positions agree with TRBD2. Trimming at V came to 3 bases and at J to 5 bases, leaving 3 bases not matched to a gene. In germline, CDR1 is DFQATT, CDR2 SNEGSKA (reference sequence). This CDR3 has 13 amino acids. As DNA, the CDR3 is TGCAGTGCTAGCCTAGCGGGAGCCGAGACCCAGTACTTC. Translation gives CSASLAGAETQYF.